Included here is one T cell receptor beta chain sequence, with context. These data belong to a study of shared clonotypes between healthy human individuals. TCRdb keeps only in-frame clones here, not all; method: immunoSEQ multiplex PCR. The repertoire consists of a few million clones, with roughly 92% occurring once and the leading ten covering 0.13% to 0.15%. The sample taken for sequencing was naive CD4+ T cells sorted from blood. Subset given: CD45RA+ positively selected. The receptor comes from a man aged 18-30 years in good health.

The CDR3 DNA reads as TGCGCCAGCAGCCAAGGGGTAGGGGGGACACACTACAATGAGCAGTTCTTC. Amino acid sequence: CASSQGVGGTHYNEQFF. The chain combines TRBV4-1 with TRBJ2-1; D might be TRBD1 or TRBD2, each matching 6 bases. The CDR3 consists of 17 residues. The germline gives CDR1 MGHRA, CDR2 YSYEKL. Trimming pared 1 base from V and 3 bases from J, leaving 16 bases between.